This TCR beta chain comes out of a study of OX40 agonist ivuxolimab in advanced cancers. This table comes from immunoSEQ multiplex PCR, and its TCRdb copy is limited to in-frame clones, with some not included. The sample holds 39,000 or so clones, 92% seen once. The CDR3 runs to 15 residues. Germline V lookup: CDR1 SGHTA, CDR2 FQGTGA. Trimming took 1 base from V and 7 from J; bases not matched to a gene: 7. Study-level points and caveats: Some of the lowest clonal expansion was seen in partial responders at 0.1-3.0 mg/kg.

No patient had autoimmune disease or received systemic immunosuppression. On this clone itself: Its antigen is still unknown.

The sequence was collected from an adult with an advanced solid tumor such as melanoma, head and neck, liver or kidney cancer. The chain has TRBV7-3 and TRBJ2-1, with 7 bases matching TRBD2. The specimen comprised CD4+ or CD8+ T cells sorted from blood, sampled in a trial of the OX40 agonist ivuxolimab. CDR3 region: CASSLIGGGPNEQFF. Here the CDR3 DNA reads TGTGCCAGCAGCTTAATTGGGGGAGGGCCAAATGAGCAGTTCTTC.